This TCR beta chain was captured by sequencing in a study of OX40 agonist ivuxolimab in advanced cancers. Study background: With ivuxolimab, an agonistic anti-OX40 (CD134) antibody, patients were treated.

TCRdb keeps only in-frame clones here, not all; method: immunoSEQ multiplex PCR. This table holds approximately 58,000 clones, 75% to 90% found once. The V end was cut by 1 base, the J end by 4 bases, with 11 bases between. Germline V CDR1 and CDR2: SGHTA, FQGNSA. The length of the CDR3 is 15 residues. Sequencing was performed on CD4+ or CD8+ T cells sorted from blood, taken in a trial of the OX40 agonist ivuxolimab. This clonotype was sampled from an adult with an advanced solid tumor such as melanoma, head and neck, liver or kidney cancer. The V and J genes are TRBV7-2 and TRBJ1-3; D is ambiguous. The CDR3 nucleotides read TGTGCCAGCAGCTTAGTCGTGGGGTCAGGAAACACCATATATTTT. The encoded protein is CASSLVVGSGNTIYF. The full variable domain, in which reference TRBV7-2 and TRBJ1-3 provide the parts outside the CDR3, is GAGVSQSPSNKVTEKGKDVELRCDPISGHTALYWYRQSLGQGLEFLIYFQGNSAPDKSGLPSDRFSAERTGGSVSTLTIQRTQQEDSAVYLCASSLVVGSGNTIYFGEGSWLTVV.